Below, one T cell receptor (beta chain) is given with its context. Some clones are missing from TCRdb's copy, which holds only in-frame ones; the method was immunoSEQ multiplex PCR. The table records roughly 200,000 clones, 80% to 90% of them present only once. This entry belongs to a study of blood T cell repertoires in COVID-19. This sequence originates from a woman aged 40 to 49 with acute COVID-19. The specimen was PBMCs or T cells enriched from blood (not recorded which).

The CDR3 DNA follows: TGTGCCAGTAGCGACAGGGGGGACACCGGGGAGCTGTTTTTT. This encodes CASSDRGDTGELFF. J is TRBJ2-2 and V is TRBV19; TRBD1 matches 9 bases. The CDR3 has 14 amino acids. Germline values: CDR1 LNHDA, CDR2 SQIVND (reference sequence). V shed 6 bases, J shed 3 bases, and the junction held 2 bases outside the gene matches.